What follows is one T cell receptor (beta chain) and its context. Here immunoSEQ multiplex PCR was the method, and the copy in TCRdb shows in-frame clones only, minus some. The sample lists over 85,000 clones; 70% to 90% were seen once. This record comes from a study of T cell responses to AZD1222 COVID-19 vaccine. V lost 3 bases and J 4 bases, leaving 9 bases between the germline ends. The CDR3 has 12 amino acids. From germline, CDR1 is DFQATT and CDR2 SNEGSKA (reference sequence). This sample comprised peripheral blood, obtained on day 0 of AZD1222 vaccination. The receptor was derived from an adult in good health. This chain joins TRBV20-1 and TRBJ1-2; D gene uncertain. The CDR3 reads CSASPTSYGYTF. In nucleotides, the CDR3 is TGCAGTGCTAGTCCCACGAGCTATGGCTACACCTTC.